The 7 T cell receptor beta chains below all came from one sample that was sequenced in a study of T cell changes during pregnancy in multiple sclerosis. Libraries were prepared by immunoSEQ multiplex PCR; TCRdb keeps only in-frame clonotypes and omits some of them. The sample lists 45,000 to 65,000 clones, 93% occurring once. The sequencing here drew on CD8+ T cells from peripheral blood mononuclear cells, taken in the third trimester of pregnancy. Receptors were obtained from a female donor with multiple sclerosis, enrolled in a pregnancy study.

The rearrangement uses TRBV27 and TRBJ2-7; D is uncertain. Germline V gives CDR1 MNHEY, CDR2 SMNVEV (reference sequence). CDR3 length: 17 residues. Trimming left V 4 bases short and J 9 bases short, with 28 bases between. The CDR3: CASSSLPPRWPSPSQYF. The DNA of the CDR3 is TGTGCCAGCAGTTCTCTCCCCCCACGATGGCCGTCCCCCTCGCAGTACTTC.

This clone was counted once. The V gene is TRBV19, the J gene TRBJ2-7; tentative D call: TRBD2 (7 bases). The CDR3 spans 17 residues. CDR1 and CDR2 (germline): LNHDA, SQIVND (reference sequence). V was clipped by 6 bases and J by 0 bases, with 21 bases between them. The CDR3 region is CASSEQGAGVLSYEQYF. CDR3 coding DNA: TGTGCCAGTAGCGAACAGGGCGCGGGGGTTCTCTCCTACGAGCAGTACTTC.

This chain links TRBV9 with TRBJ2-3, with 9 bases identical to TRBD2. CDR1 is SGDLS and CDR2 is YYNGEE in the germline V gene. The CDR3 contains 17 residues. Trimming removed 0 bases from V and 7 bases from J; junction bases left unmatched: 12. The CDR3 coding sequence is TGTGCCAGCAGCGTAGTGGCGGGAGGGCCTATCTCCAATACGCAGTATTTT. This codes for CASSVVAGGPISNTQYF.

This chain uses TRBV19 with TRBJ2-4; 8 bases fit TRBD1. The CDR3 runs to 14 residues. Per the germline V gene, CDR1 is LNHDA and CDR2 is SQIVND (reference sequence). V was pared by 1 base and J by 7 bases, with 3 bases of the junction left unmatched. The CDR3 spells CASSIGQGRNIQYF. In DNA, the CDR3 is TGTGCCAGTAGTATAGGACAGGGGAGGAACATTCAGTACTTC.

The chain is built from TRBV19 and TRBJ2-1; perhaps TRBD2 as D (6 bases). Germline values: CDR1 LNHDA, CDR2 SQIVND (reference sequence). CDR3 size: 15 residues. V was trimmed by 1 base and J by 7 bases, leaving 14 bases between them. CDR3 protein: CASSIAQRARNEQFF. CDR3 coding DNA: TGTGCCAGTAGTATAGCCCAGCGGGCGAGGAATGAGCAGTTCTTC.

CDR3 in amino acids: CASSQTLGGRRGEQFF. CDR3 in DNA: TGTGCCAGCAGCCAAACCCTGGGGGGGAGGCGGGGTGAGCAGTTCTTC. The chain employs TRBV4-2 and TRBJ2-1; 7 bases agree with TRBD2. The ends lost 2 bases at V and 9 bases at J; junction bases unmatched: 13. Germline V gene data show CDR1 as LGHNA and CDR2 as YNFKEQ. This CDR3 comprises 16 residues.

The V gene is TRBV11-2, the J gene TRBJ1-3; possible D gene TRBD1, 6 bases. CDR3 length equals 15 residues. Germline V gene data show CDR1 as SGHAT and CDR2 as FQNNGV. Trimming removed 8 bases at V and 0 bases at J, with 14 bases between. The CDR3 region is CASRGGFFSGNTIYF. Written as DNA, the CDR3 is TGTGCCAGCCGTGGGGGCTTTTTCTCTGGAAACACCATATATTTT.